This TCR beta chain was retrieved from a study of vaccination and CD4 T cells after COVID-19. Study details: Recovered patients in the cohort numbered six men and four women, two of them Hispanic.

Treatment noted: approximately 11-day PBMC culture with coronavirus spike peptide pools or control peptides (ViraFEST assay). During the years 2011-2018, before the COVID-19 pandemic, the unexposed donor's CD4+ T cells were collected. T cells were expanded with peptide pools, and expanded clonotypes were identified by TCR sequencing. This clonotype was seen a few times. Its antigen is still unknown. Sequence data for DNA of cultured CD4+ T cells were generated by the Oncomine TCR Beta short-read assay. TCRdb used MiXCR to reprocess the PCR reads, holding one entry per CDR3 protein. The sample includes approximately 6,000 distinct CDR3 sequences, less than 45% of them seen just once. The CDR3 sequence is 16 residues long. CDR1 and CDR2 (germline): SGHVS, FQNEAQ. With V trimmed by 5 bases and J by 1 base, 7 bases remained unmatched.

This sequence originates from a human donor in good health. Input material: CD4+ T cells from blood, cultured in vitro. This sequence joins TRBV7-8 and TRBJ1-1; 10 bases match TRBD1. In DNA form, the CDR3 reads TGTGCCAGCAGCCGCCGGGACAGGGGTTCGAACACTGAAGCTTTCTTT. It translates to CASSRRDRGSNTEAFF.